Presented here are 20 T cell receptor beta chains from one specimen sequenced in a study of CD8 T cells in Susac syndrome. An input of roughly 0.5 to 1 ug of RNA was subjected to reverse transcription using random hexamers. TCRdb reprocessed the immunoSEQ multiplex PCR reads with MiXCR, giving one entry per CDR3 protein. This table has 200,000 to 250,000 distinct CDR3 sequences, approximately 95% appearing once. Specimen: CD4+ T cells from PBMCs. Receptors were obtained from a human donor with multiple sclerosis.

This sequence joins TRBV13 and TRBJ1-1; D gene uncertain. Germline CDR1 reads PRHDT; CDR2 reads FYEKMQ (reference sequence). The ends were cut back, 2 bases at V and 1 base at J, with 5 bases in the middle. The CDR3 is 13 amino acids. The chain's CDR3 is CASSLRTNTEAFF. DNA of the CDR3: TGTGCCAGCAGCTTAAGGACGAACACTGAAGCTTTCTTT.

The chain has TRBV9 and TRBJ2-3, with D perhaps TRBD2 (5 bases). There are 17 residues in the CDR3. Trimming took off 0 bases at V and 6 bases at J, with 20 bases between the two ends. Per the germline V gene, CDR1 is SGDLS and CDR2 is YYNGEE. DNA of the CDR3: TGTGCCAGCAGCGTAGGGATCAATAGCGACCTTCCGGATACGCAGTATTTT. Residues: CASSVGINSDLPDTQYF.

The J gene is TRBJ1-2, the V gene TRBV6-5, with D hard to call. There are 15 residues in the CDR3. V was trimmed by 0 bases and J by 3 bases, leaving 11 bases between them. In germline, CDR1 is MNHEY, CDR2 SVGAGI. Here the CDR3 reads CASSYSRGVDYGYTF. In nucleotides, the CDR3 is TGTGCCAGCAGTTACTCGCGGGGAGTGGACTATGGCTACACCTTC.

The chain joins TRBV9 to TRBJ2-1; 9 bases are shared with TRBD2. The length of the CDR3 is 16 residues. The junction had 8 bases not matched to a gene; V was cut back by 3 bases and J by 4 bases. CDR1 is SGDLS, CDR2 YYNGEE, per germline. CDR3 amino acids: CASSGRGSGRYNEQFF. CDR3 nucleotide sequence: TGTGCCAGCAGCGGACGCGGGAGCGGGAGGTACAATGAGCAGTTCTTC.

The gene calls are TRBV27 and TRBJ2-2, with D possibly TRBD2 on 5 matching bases. Germline CDR1 is MNHEY and CDR2 is SMNVEV (reference sequence). CDR3 length: 13 amino acids. Between the trimmed V and J ends, which lost 4 bases and 2 bases, there was a span of 5 bases. DNA for the CDR3: TGTGCCAGCAGTTCGGGAAACACCGGGGAGCTGTTTTTT. This sequence encodes CASSSGNTGELFF.

In this sample, this clonotype turned up once. V is TRBV5-1 and J is TRBJ2-7, with D unresolved. V was cut by 6 bases and J by 3 bases, with 19 bases left in between. Germline lookup yields CDR1 SGHRS and CDR2 YFSETQ. This CDR3 has 15 residues. The CDR3: CASTPIGTAIYEQYF. The CDR3 DNA reads as TGCGCCAGCACCCCGATCGGAACAGCTATCTACGAGCAGTACTTC.

The chain has TRBV30 and TRBJ2-1; D is ambiguous. V dropped 0 bases and J dropped 2 bases, with 11 bases sitting between them. CDR1 GTSNPN and CDR2 SVGIG come from the germline V gene (reference sequence). This CDR3 comprises 15 residues. The CDR3 sequence: CAWSVPGGPYNEQFF. The DNA of the CDR3 is TGTGCCTGGAGTGTCCCGGGCGGCCCCTACAATGAGCAGTTCTTC.

This chain joins TRBV30 and TRBJ2-7, with 8 bases matching TRBD2. The V segment lost 2 bases and the J segment 7 bases; nucleotides outside the gene matches: 7. The CDR3 has 13 amino acids. From germline, CDR1 is GTSNPN and CDR2 SVGIG (reference sequence). The CDR3 loop is CAWSSSGWQEQYF. The CDR3 region has the DNA TGTGCCTGGAGTTCTAGCGGGTGGCAGGAGCAGTACTTC. Supplemented by reference TRBV30 and TRBJ2-7, the full variable domain reads SQTIHQWPATLVQPVGSPLSLECTVEGTSNPNLYWYRQAAGRGLQLLFYSVGIGQISSEVPQNLSASRPQDRQFILSSKKLLLSDSGFYLCAWSSSGWQEQYFGPGTRLTVT.

The chain employs TRBV29-1 and TRBJ1-1; D is undetermined. Per the germline V gene, CDR1 is SQVTM and CDR2 is ANQGSEA. V was cut by 7 bases and J by 8 bases, with 14 bases left in between. This CDR3 region has 11 residues. CDR3 sequence: CSAVVGLEAFF. The CDR3, as DNA: TGCAGCGCCGTGGTGGGTCTCGAAGCTTTCTTT.

The chain joins TRBV28 to TRBJ2-5; D may be TRBD1 or TRBD2 (5 bases each). This CDR3 contains 13 residues. V was trimmed by 8 bases and J by 5 bases, leaving 15 bases between them. Per the germline V gene, CDR1 is MDHEN and CDR2 is SYDVKM. CDR3 sequence reads: CASFGGIPETQYF. CDR3 in DNA: TGTGCCAGCTTTGGGGGTATTCCGGAGACCCAGTACTTC.

This CDR3 is CASSSRGYGYTF. CDR3 DNA: TGTGCCAGCAGTTCTAGGGGTTATGGCTACACCTTC. The V and J genes are TRBV12-3 or TRBV12-4 and TRBJ1-2; tentative D call: TRBD1 (5 bases). CDR3 length: 12 amino acids. Trimming left V 4 bases short and J 5 bases short, with 8 bases between.

The chain links TRBV30 to TRBJ1-1, with D perhaps TRBD1 (6 bases). In germline, CDR1 is GTSNPN, CDR2 SVGIG (reference sequence). V lost 3 bases, J lost 7 bases, and 12 bases lay in between. This CDR3 is 12 amino acids long. CDR3 region: CAWRGARGEAFF. The DNA for the CDR3 is TGTGCCTGGAGGGGGGCGCGAGGTGAAGCTTTCTTT.

This chain connects TRBV24-1 to TRBJ2-5; 10 bases are a match to TRBD2. This CDR3 is 16 amino acids long. Germline CDR1 is KGHDR and CDR2 is SFDVKD. V trimming: 4 bases; J trimming: 4 bases; junction bases outside the gene matches: 8. The chain's CDR3 is CATSDPRSGRGETQYF. The CDR3 DNA reads as TGTGCCACCAGTGACCCGCGCAGCGGGAGGGGAGAGACCCAGTACTTC.

The rearrangement joins TRBV4-1 to TRBJ1-2, with D possibly TRBD1 on 5 matching bases. CDR3 size: 16 residues. Germline loops: CDR1 MGHRA, CDR2 YSYEKL. Trimming shortened V by 0 bases and J by 2 bases, and 13 bases separated the two germline ends. CDR3: CASSQERGRANYGYTF. DNA of the CDR3: TGCGCCAGCAGCCAAGAACGGGGCAGAGCCAACTATGGCTACACCTTC.

The rearrangement uses TRBV10-2 and TRBJ2-7, with D possibly TRBD1 on 6 matching bases. The CDR3 sequence is 12 residues long. Per germline, CDR1 WSHSY and CDR2 SAAADI. V was pared by 6 bases and J by 5 bases, with 11 bases between. CDR3 sequence (DNA): TGCGCCAGCAGCCTAAACAGGGACGAGCAGTACTTC. This gives the protein CASSLNRDEQYF.

This chain links TRBV7-8 with TRBJ1-2; no definite D call. The CDR3 totals 14 residues. The V gene lost 1 base and the J gene lost 8 bases, with 14 bases spanning the gap. The germline V gene encodes CDR1 SGHVS and CDR2 FQNEAQ. DNA of the CDR3: TGTGCCAGCAGCTTAGTACCGGCACACTCGGGCTACACCTTC. It specifies CASSLVPAHSGYTF.

This chain uses TRBV30 with TRBJ2-3; no clear D gene. Germline lookup yields CDR1 GTSNPN and CDR2 SVGIG (reference sequence). This CDR3 has 12 amino acids. V was pared by 4 bases and J by 5 bases, with 10 bases between. This CDR3 is CAWKGTGDTQYF. The CDR3 coding sequence is TGTGCCTGGAAGGGTACGGGAGATACGCAGTATTTT.

The gene calls are TRBV7-9 and TRBJ2-1; 11 bases line up with TRBD2. The CDR3 contains 16 residues. V shed 5 bases and J 5 bases; nucleotides not matched to a gene: 8. Germline V CDR1 and CDR2: SEHNR, FQNEAQ (reference sequence). CDR3 residues: CASSTTTSGDHNEQFF. CDR3 DNA: TGTGCCAGCAGCACTACGACTAGCGGGGATCACAATGAGCAGTTCTTC.

V and J are TRBV15 and TRBJ2-7, with D possibly TRBD1 on 6 matching bases. V lost 5 bases and J lost 2, with 16 bases in between. CDR1 is LNHNV and CDR2 is YYDKDF in the germline V gene (reference sequence). CDR3 length: 15 amino acids. The DNA of the CDR3 is TGTGCCACCAGCTTAGACAGGCAAGCTACCTACGAGCAGTACTTC. It is translated as CATSLDRQATYEQYF.

V is TRBV2 and J is TRBJ2-7; 7 bases line up with TRBD2. CDR1 and CDR2 from the germline V gene are SNHLY and FYNNEI. Germline trimming cut 6 bases from V and 3 bases from J; bases unmatched to any gene: 5. This CDR3 is built from 13 residues. The chain's CDR3 is CASRDAGDYEQYF. CDR3 nucleotides: TGTGCCAGCAGAGACGCGGGGGACTACGAGCAGTACTTC.